This T cell receptor (beta chain) is drawn from a study of T cells in narcolepsy. Study-level background: Enrolled donors included narcolepsy type 1 or type 2 patients and healthy controls.

Sequencing used immunoSEQ multiplex PCR; TCRdb keeps in-frame clones, though not all of them. The repertoire holds roughly 20,000 clones, with 75% to 90% as singletons. This clonotype originated in a human donor in good health. Sequencing was carried out using memory (CD45RA-) CD4+ T cells from blood.

The CDR3 protein is CASSRGESTEAFF. The CDR3, as DNA: TGTGCCAGCAGCCGAGGGGAGAGCACTGAAGCTTTCTTT. The genes are TRBV7-6 and TRBJ1-1; perhaps TRBD1 as D (5 bases). V was cut by 5 bases and J by 4 bases, with 11 bases left in between. CDR1 and CDR2 (germline): SGHVS, FNYEAQ. This CDR3 is 13 amino acids long.